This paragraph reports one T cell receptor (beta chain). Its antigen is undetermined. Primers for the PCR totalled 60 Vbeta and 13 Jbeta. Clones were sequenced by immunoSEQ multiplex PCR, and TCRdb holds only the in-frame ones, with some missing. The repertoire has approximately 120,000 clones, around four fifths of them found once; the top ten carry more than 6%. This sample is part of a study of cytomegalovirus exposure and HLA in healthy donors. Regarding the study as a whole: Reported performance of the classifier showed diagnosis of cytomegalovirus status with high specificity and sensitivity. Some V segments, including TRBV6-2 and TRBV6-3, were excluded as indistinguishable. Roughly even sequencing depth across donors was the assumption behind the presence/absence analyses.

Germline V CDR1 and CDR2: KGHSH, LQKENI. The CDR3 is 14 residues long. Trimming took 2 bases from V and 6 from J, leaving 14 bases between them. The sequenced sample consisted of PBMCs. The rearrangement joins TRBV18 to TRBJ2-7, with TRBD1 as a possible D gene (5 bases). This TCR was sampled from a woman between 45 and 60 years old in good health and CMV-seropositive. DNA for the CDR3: TGTGCCAGCTCACCAAGAACCCAGGGCGGCGAGCAGTACTTC. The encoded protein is CASSPRTQGGEQYF.